The clone carrying this TCR beta chain was found many times. The antigen is unknown. This record comes from a study of early T cells in non-severe SARS-CoV-2 infection. Study-level information: Whole-blood bulk RNA, unsorted, was sequenced, and chains were unpaired.

Findings and caveats of the study: Sequences matched to VDJdb favored anti-spike CD8 responses, while private and CD4 specificities were missed.

The protocol attached unique molecular identifiers to individual cDNA molecules. TCRdb re-derived calls from the 5' RACE reads in MiXCR, one entry per CDR3 protein. In the table there are 68,000 or so distinct CDR3 sequences, approximately 12% of which are singletons. CDR3 length: 12 amino acids. Germline values: CDR1 SQVTM, CDR2 ANQGSEA. V dropped 7 bases and J dropped 2; count of bases not matched to a gene: 4. The source is an adult who was a healthcare worker with PCR-confirmed SARS-CoV-2 infection or an uninfected control (not recorded which). This sequence joins TRBV29-1 and TRBJ1-2, with 7 bases aligning to TRBD1. The sequenced sample consisted of whole blood. The CDR3 nucleotides read TGCAGCGCTCCGACAGGGAACTATGGCTACACCTTC. It is translated as CSAPTGNYGYTF.